The rows below give T cell receptor beta chains drawn from one sample of a study of blood T cell repertoires in COVID-19. TCRdb's copy holds only in-frame clones and misses some; the assay was immunoSEQ multiplex PCR. In the table there are roughly 130,000 clones, 84% of which are singletons. Specimen: PBMCs or T cells enriched from blood (not recorded which). The origin of the receptors is a woman between 45 and 60 years old with acute COVID-19. Each CDR3 is given with its conserved first and last residue. Each record gives: clone size, J gene, D gene, V gene, CDR3 protein, CDR3 DNA. A D gene is named only where the DNA matches it firmly. A row's size may be missing; if present it is once, few, many or a size class.

.	TRBJ2-1	TRBD2	TRBV2	CASSGRREGNNEQFF	TGTGCCAGCAGTGGTCGGCGGGAGGGGAACAATGAGCAGTTCTTC
.	TRBJ1-2	.	TRBV5-6	CASSPTNPTGNTNYGYTF	TGTGCCAGCAGCCCTACGAACCCTACAGGGAACACTAACTATGGCTACACCTTC
.	TRBJ2-7	.	TRBV30	CAWSVSPGEVEQYF	TGTGCCTGGAGTGTATCCCCGGGAGAGGTCGAGCAGTACTTC
.	TRBJ1-6	.	TRBV6-5	CASCKNSRALHF	TGTGCCTCTTGTAAAAACTCCCGGGCCCTCCACTTT
.	TRBJ1-1	.	TRBV28	CASSLTLRTGNTEAFF	TGTGCCAGCAGCCTAACCCTCCGGACTGGGAACACTGAAGCTTTCTTT
.	TRBJ2-7	TRBD2	TRBV10-2	CASSVLATEQYF	TGCGCCAGCAGCGTACTAGCGACCGAGCAGTACTTC
.	TRBJ2-5	TRBD2	TRBV19	CASSRASGRDQETQYF	TGTGCCAGTAGTAGAGCTAGCGGGAGGGACCAAGAGACCCAGTACTTC
.	TRBJ2-7	TRBD2	TRBV2	CASRERTSGRYEQYF	TGTGCCAGCAGGGAAAGGACTAGCGGGAGGTACGAGCAGTACTTC
once	TRBJ1-5	.	TRBV6-2/TRBV6-3	CASSYGLAANQPQHF	TGTGCCAGCAGTTACGGATTGGCGGCGAATCAGCCCCAGCATTTT
.	TRBJ1-2	.	TRBV25-1	CASSEAGASYGYTF	TGTGCCAGCAGTGAAGCGGGGGCATCCTATGGCTACACCTTC
.	TRBJ2-3	TRBD1	TRBV12-5	CASGAGGFISTDTQYF	TGTGCTTCCGGGGCAGGGGGCTTCATTAGCACAGATACGCAGTATTTT
.	TRBJ2-7	.	TRBV5-4	CASSGGGHEQYF	TGTGCCAGCAGCGGGGGGGGGCACGAGCAGTACTTC
many	TRBJ2-3	TRBD2	TRBV6-5	CASSYSAGTGTDTQYF	TGTGCCAGCAGTTACTCAGCGGGAACGGGCACAGATACGCAGTATTTT
.	TRBJ2-7	TRBD1	TRBV11-2	CASSFGTGGPEQYF	TGTGCCAGCAGCTTCGGGACAGGGGGCCCCGAGCAGTACTTC